These 11 T cell receptor beta chains originate from one sample sequenced in a study of shared clonotypes between healthy human individuals. The protocol was immunoSEQ multiplex PCR, while the TCRdb copy is restricted to in-frame clones and leaves out a portion. Among fewer than 600,000 clones listed, around 79% were seen once. Sequencing was performed on PBMCs. All receptors derive from a woman aged 40 to 50 in good health. Some clones in this sample may be carry-over from other donors' samples.

The rearrangement links TRBV19 to TRBJ2-2; 8 bases line up with TRBD2. CDR1 is LNHDA and CDR2 is SQIVND in the germline V gene (reference sequence). The CDR3 consists of 16 residues. Trimming took 6 bases from V and 6 from J; bases not matched to a gene: 12. The CDR3 nucleotides are TGTGCCAGTAGGCCCCGGACTAGCCGGTGGTCCGGGGAGCTGTTTTTT. It codes for CASRPRTSRWSGELFF.

This sequence joins TRBV7-9 and TRBJ2-7; 7 bases are shared with TRBD2. This CDR3 comprises 16 residues. Germline loops: CDR1 SEHNR, CDR2 FQNEAQ (reference sequence). The trim removed 1 base at V and 5 bases at J, leaving 11 bases unmatched. CDR3 sequence: CASSLVGGSGLDEQYF. In nucleotides, the CDR3 is TGTGCCAGCAGCTTAGTAGGCGGGAGCGGGCTAGACGAGCAGTACTTC.

This sequence joins TRBV5-1 and TRBJ1-2, with D possibly matching TRBD1 (6 bases). Germline CDR1 reads SGHRS; CDR2 reads YFSETQ. CDR3 size: 14 residues. V gave up 1 base and J gave up 4 bases, with 11 bases separating them. In nucleotides, the CDR3 is TGCGCCAGCAGCTTGCAACAGGGTGGCTATGGCTACACCTTC. Its protein product is CASSLQQGGYGYTF.

The chain joins TRBV27 to TRBJ2-1; D call uncertain. The V gene lost 2 bases and the J gene lost 0 bases, with 14 bases spanning the gap. The CDR3 loop spans 17 amino acids. The V gene's germline CDR1 is MNHEY and CDR2 SMNVEV (reference sequence). The chain's CDR3 is CASSLTVWRSSYNEQFF. DNA for the CDR3: TGTGCCAGCAGTTTAACCGTCTGGCGAAGCTCCTACAATGAGCAGTTCTTC.

This clone was counted once. V gene TRBV19 combines with J gene TRBJ1-5, with 7 bases identical to TRBD1. CDR1 and CDR2 (germline): LNHDA, SQIVND (reference sequence). J was trimmed by 0 bases and V by 0 bases; bases with no gene match: 5. The CDR3 contains 17 residues. The CDR3 spells CASSIDHRQGSNQPQHF. CDR3 nucleotide sequence: TGTGCCAGTAGTATAGATCATAGACAGGGTAGCAATCAGCCCCAGCATTTT.

CDR3 in amino acids: CASSLTHVDGYTF. The CDR3 DNA sequence: TGTGCCAGCAGCTTAACCCATGTGGATGGCTACACCTTC. The chain links TRBV7-9 to TRBJ1-2; D is undetermined. The germline CDR1 and CDR2 sequences are SEHNR and FQNEAQ (reference sequence). V lost 2 bases, J lost 6 bases, and 10 bases lay in between. The CDR3 has 13 amino acids.

The sample holds one count of this clone. V usage is TRBV19 and J usage is TRBJ2-6; the D gene is possibly TRBD1 (5 bases). The germline CDR1 and CDR2 sequences are LNHDA and SQIVND (reference sequence). The CDR3 extends over 13 amino acids. CDR3 in amino acids: CAGATSGANVLTF. The CDR3 nucleotides read TGTGCAGGGGCCACTTCTGGGGCCAACGTCCTGACTTTC.

Worth noting for this clone: Different DNA sequences within this sample yield the same CDR3. V gene TRBV30 combines with J gene TRBJ2-7; D is unresolved. Trimming shortened V by 3 bases and J by 0 bases, and 6 bases separated the two germline ends. Germline loops: CDR1 GTSNPN, CDR2 SVGIG (reference sequence). This CDR3 is built from 12 residues. For the CDR3, the DNA is TGTGCCTGGAGCCCGAGCTCCTACGAGCAGTACTTC. This sequence encodes CAWSPSSYEQYF. Full variable domain (outside the CDR3, taken from reference TRBV30 and TRBJ2-7): SQTIHQWPATLVQPVGSPLSLECTVEGTSNPNLYWYRQAAGRGLQLLFYSVGIGQISSEVPQNLSASRPQDRQFILSSKKLLLSDSGFYLCAWSPSSYEQYFGPGTRLTVT.

In this sample, this clone turned up a few times. The rearrangement uses TRBV28 and TRBJ2-4; possible D gene TRBD1, 6 bases. Germline assignment: CDR1 MDHEN and CDR2 SYDVKM. The V gene lost 4 bases and the J gene lost 4 bases, with 17 bases spanning the gap. CDR3 length: 16 residues. Written as DNA, the CDR3 is TGTGCCAGCAGTTCTCCGGGGTCCAGGGGAAAAAACATTCAGTACTTC. It is translated as CASSSPGSRGKNIQYF. Full variable domain (rest looked up from reference TRBV28 and TRBJ2-4): DVKVTQSSRYLVKRTGEKVFLECVQDMDHENMFWYRQDPGLGLRLIYFSYDVKMKEKGDIPEGYSVSREKKERFSLILESASTNQTSMYLCASSSPGSRGKNIQYFGAGTRLSVL.

The chain carries TRBV11-2 and TRBJ1-4; D ambiguous. Germline CDR1 SGHAT, CDR2 FQNNGV. Between the trimmed V and J ends, which lost 5 bases and 8 bases, there was a span of 12 bases. The CDR3 has 13 residues. The CDR3 DNA sequence: TGTGCCAGCAGCCCCGCGGCAGTCGAAAAACTGTTTTTT. This translates into CASSPAAVEKLFF.

V usage is TRBV5-1 and J usage is TRBJ2-1; tentative D call: TRBD2 (6 bases). Germline V lookup: CDR1 SGHRS, CDR2 YFSETQ. There are 16 residues in the CDR3. Deletions cut 1 base from V and 3 bases from J, with 14 bases between. This CDR3 is CASSLSGLRDYNEQFF. CDR3 coding DNA: TGCGCCAGCAGCTTGTCGGGACTTAGGGACTACAATGAGCAGTTCTTC.